What follows describes a single T cell receptor beta chain. Using immunoSEQ multiplex PCR, the repertoire was profiled, and TCRdb retains in-frame clones only, with some absent. The sample has around 98,000 clones, 95% seen once. This CDR3 has 17 residues. Looked up from germline, CDR1 is MGHRA and CDR2 is YSYEKL. The V gene lost 0 bases and the J gene lost 0 bases, with 15 bases spanning the gap. This sample was included in a study of technical replicates of blood from a handful of donors. This chain uses TRBV4-1 with TRBJ2-7, with D possibly matching TRBD1 (6 bases). The source of this sequence is a human donor in good health. Sample: T cells isolated from PBMCs. This CDR3 is CASSQDQTRGSSYEQYF. The CDR3 bases are TGCGCCAGCAGCCAAGATCAAACCAGGGGCAGCTCCTACGAGCAGTACTTC.